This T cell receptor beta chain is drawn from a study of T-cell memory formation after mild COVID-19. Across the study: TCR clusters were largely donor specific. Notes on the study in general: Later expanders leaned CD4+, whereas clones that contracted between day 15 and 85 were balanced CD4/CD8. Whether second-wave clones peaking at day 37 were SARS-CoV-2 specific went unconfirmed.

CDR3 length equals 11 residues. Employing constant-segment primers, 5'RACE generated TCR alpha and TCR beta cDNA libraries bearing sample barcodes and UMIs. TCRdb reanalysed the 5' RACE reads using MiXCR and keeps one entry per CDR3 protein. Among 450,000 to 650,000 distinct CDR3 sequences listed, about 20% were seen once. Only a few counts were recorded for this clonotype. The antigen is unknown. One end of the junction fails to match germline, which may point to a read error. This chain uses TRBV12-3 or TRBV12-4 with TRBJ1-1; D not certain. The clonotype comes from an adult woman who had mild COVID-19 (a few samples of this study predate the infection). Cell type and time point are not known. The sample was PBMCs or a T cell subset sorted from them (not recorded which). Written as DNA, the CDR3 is TGTGCCAGCAGCCATCGAAATGAAGTTTTCTTT. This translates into CASSHRNEVFF.